The present T cell receptor (beta chain) was sequenced within a study of OX40 agonist ivuxolimab in advanced cancers. Study in general: Allowance was made for prior anti-PD-1, anti-PD-L1 or anti-CTLA-4 therapy, and around 41% had some.

Samples were taken at baseline and on day 1 of cycles 4 and 7. In the case of this clone: Its target is unknown.

General study results and limits: A proportion of nonresponders additionally exhibited low normalized T-cell clonal expansion. In CD8+ T cells, expanded clones were on average more numerous than in CD4+.

Germline V gene data show CDR1 as MDHEN and CDR2 as SYDVKM. CDR3 length equals 14 residues. The table came from immunoSEQ multiplex PCR; TCRdb's copy has only in-frame clones and leaves some out. The sample shows 15,000 to 20,000 clones, about 91% of them seen only once. The source is an adult with an advanced solid tumor such as melanoma, head and neck, liver or kidney cancer. The chain links TRBV28 to TRBJ2-5; 8 bases are a match to TRBD1. The DNA end is more similar to TRBJ2-7, so the J call may be wrong. Sequences were derived from CD4+ or CD8+ T cells sorted from blood, sampled in a trial of the OX40 agonist ivuxolimab. The CDR3: CASSWTGNIHEQYF. CDR3 nucleotides: TGTGCCAGCAGCTGGACAGGGAATATCCACGAGCAGTACTTC.